A single sample is the source of the 13 T cell receptor beta chains below, sequenced in a study of T cells after yellow fever vaccination. TCRdb itself ran the 5' RACE reads through MiXCR, one entry per CDR3 protein. The table has 250,000 to 400,000 distinct CDR3 sequences, roughly 4.3% seen once. Sequencing was performed on PBMCs, taken 5 days after the yellow fever booster vaccination. These receptors all come from a man between 18 and 29 years old who received the YFV17D yellow fever vaccine.

This clonotype has only a few counts. J is TRBJ1-1 and V is TRBV20-1; D ambiguous. The germline V and J ends were trimmed by 5 bases and 2 bases, with 12 bases remaining between them. CDR3 size: 13 residues. The germline gives CDR1 DFQATT, CDR2 SNEGSKA (reference sequence). This chain's CDR3 is CSACPNLNTEAFF. In DNA, the CDR3 is TGCAGTGCTTGCCCAAACCTAAACACTGAAGCTTTCTTT.

In its sample, this clonotype was seen a few times. V is TRBV11-2 and J is TRBJ1-4, with no clear D. Germline assignment: CDR1 SGHAT and CDR2 FQNNGV. V was cut by 5 bases and J by 5 bases, with 12 bases left in between. This CDR3 spans 14 amino acids. Written as DNA, the CDR3 is TGTGCCAGCAGCCGGCCGGGTCTAAATGAAAAACTGTTTTTT. Translating gives CASSRPGLNEKLFF.

This clonotype has at least ten counts. V gene TRBV7-6 combines with J gene TRBJ2-4, with D unresolved. The CDR3 has 13 amino acids. V dropped 1 base and J dropped 8 bases, with 9 bases sitting between them. Per germline, CDR1 SGHVS and CDR2 FNYEAQ. The CDR3 nucleotides read TGTGCCAGCAGCTTAGAAATGTGGGACATTCAGTACTTC. Amino acids: CASSLEMWDIQYF.

This clonotype was recorded many times. This chain joins TRBV4-3 and TRBJ1-2, with a possible D match to TRBD1 (5 bases). The CDR3 loop spans 15 amino acids. Per germline, CDR1 LGHNA and CDR2 YSLEER. The V end lost 0 bases, the J end lost 7 bases, and 15 bases lay between the germline ends. CDR3 in DNA: TGCGCCAGCAGCCAAGATCCAGGGCGGGAGGCTGGCTACACCTTC. This gives the protein CASSQDPGREAGYTF.

Many counts were recorded for this clonotype. V and J are TRBV20-1 and TRBJ2-5, with TRBD1 matching over 7 bases. This CDR3 has 14 residues. Germline-derived CDR1 and CDR2 are DFQATT and SNEGSKA (reference sequence). V dropped 5 bases and J dropped 5; count of bases not matched to a gene: 11. CDR3 in DNA: TGCAGTGCTCGCAGGGGGAGCAATTGGGAGACCCAGTACTTC. Residues: CSARRGSNWETQYF.

This clonotype was seen many times. The genes are TRBV5-6 and TRBJ2-3; D assignment may be TRBD1 or TRBD2 (5 bases each). Germline V lookup: CDR1 SGHDT, CDR2 YYEEEE. V was trimmed by 4 bases and J by 2 bases, leaving 17 bases between them. CDR3 length equals 16 residues. The CDR3 DNA reads as TGTGCCAGCAGCGACCGGGGACGTATTACCACAGATACGCAGTATTTT. Encoded protein: CASSDRGRITTDTQYF.

This sequence joins TRBV18 and TRBJ1-1, with D possibly matching TRBD1 (6 bases). V was clipped by 2 bases and J by 1 base, with 11 bases between them. Germline values: CDR1 KGHSH, CDR2 LQKENI. The length of the CDR3 is 15 residues. CDR3 in DNA: TGTGCCAGCTCACCAAGCCTGACAGGGAACACTGAAGCTTTCTTT. Amino acids: CASSPSLTGNTEAFF.

The table lists this clonotype with many counts. The V gene is TRBV29-1, the J gene TRBJ1-4; 8 bases align to TRBD1. From germline, CDR1 is SQVTM and CDR2 ANQGSEA. The junction had 0 bases not matched to a gene; V was cut back by 6 bases and J by 0 bases. The length of the CDR3 is 13 residues. CDR3 sequence: CSVQGATNEKLFF. In nucleotides, the CDR3 is TGCAGCGTACAGGGGGCAACTAATGAAAAACTGTTTTTT.

This clonotype was recorded at least ten times. The chain employs TRBV7-9 and TRBJ1-1, with D maybe TRBD1 (6 bases). Between the trimmed V and J ends, which lost 6 bases and 0 bases, there was a span of 14 bases. CDR1 SEHNR and CDR2 FQNEAQ come from the germline V gene (reference sequence). The CDR3 loop spans 15 amino acids. CDR3: CASRGGRQLNTEAFF. CDR3 DNA sequence: TGTGCCAGCAGGGGGGGGCGGCAGTTGAACACTGAAGCTTTCTTT.

V and J are TRBV6-6 and TRBJ1-5, with a weak D call TRBD1 (6 bases). The CDR3 has 17 residues. The V end lost 0 bases, the J end lost 3 bases, and 15 bases lay between the germline ends. The V gene's germline CDR1 is MNHNY and CDR2 SVGAGI (reference sequence). Here the CDR3 reads CASSYSIGWGANQPQHF. CDR3 DNA sequence: TGTGCCAGCAGTTACTCGATCGGTTGGGGGGCCAATCAGCCCCAGCATTTT.

Only a few counts were recorded for this clonotype. This chain joins TRBV7-2 and TRBJ2-6; D uncertain. Germline V lookup: CDR1 SGHTA, CDR2 FQGNSA. The CDR3 runs to 14 residues. V shed 5 bases and J shed 3 bases, with 8 bases lying between them. The CDR3 sequence: CASSQRYGANVLTF. The CDR3 DNA reads as TGTGCCAGCAGCCAACGTTATGGGGCCAACGTCCTGACTTTC. Drawing the rest from reference TRBV7-2 and TRBJ2-6, the complete variable domain is GAGVSQSPSNKVTEKGKDVELRCDPISGHTALYWYRQSLGQGLEFLIYFQGNSAPDKSGLPSDRFSAERTGGSVSTLTIQRTQQEDSAVYLCASSQRYGANVLTFGAGSRLTVL.

CDR3 sequence reads: CASSGVSGGADTQYF. CDR3 nucleotides: TGTGCCAGCAGCGGGGTCAGCGGGGGTGCAGATACGCAGTATTTT. This rearrangement joins TRBV7-2 to TRBJ2-3; 8 bases map to TRBD2. The CDR3 loop spans 15 amino acids. Trimming cost V 5 bases and J 4 bases; bases outside gene matches: 8. CDR1 is SGHTA and CDR2 is FQGNSA in the germline V gene.

CDR3 DNA: TGTGCCAGCAGCCAGACCTCGACAGGGTATCAGCCCCAGCATTTT. This encodes CASSQTSTGYQPQHF. The rearrangement joins TRBV7-2 to TRBJ1-5; 7 positions match TRBD1. From germline, CDR1 is SGHTA and CDR2 FQGNSA. The ends lost 5 bases at V and 5 bases at J; junction bases unmatched: 9. The CDR3 covers 15 residues.